Here is one T cell receptor (beta chain) with its context. This record comes from a study of cytomegalovirus exposure and HLA in healthy donors. The PCR used 60 Vbeta and 13 Jbeta primers. Libraries were prepared by immunoSEQ multiplex PCR; TCRdb keeps only in-frame clonotypes and omits some of them. The data hold some 100,000 clones, with 55% to 75% observed a single time. CDR1 and CDR2 (germline): SEHNR, FQNEAQ (reference sequence). The CDR3 sequence is 15 residues long. Between the trimmed V and J ends, which lost 1 base and 2 bases, there was a span of 12 bases. The sequence came from a woman aged 70-85 years in good health and CMV-seropositive. The sequencing input was PBMCs. V and J are TRBV7-9 and TRBJ2-7; TRBD1 might be the D (5 bases). The DNA of the CDR3 is TGTGCCAGCAGCTTAGGGGGTCAGGGAACCTACGAGCAGTACTTC. It yields the protein CASSLGGQGTYEQYF.